This TCR beta chain was documented in a study of response to subunit inactivated influenza vaccine. Whole-study results and caveats: Each seasonal flu vaccination may recruit only limited new T cells, authors suggested.

V was clipped by 6 bases and J by 5 bases, with 13 bases between them. Germline CDR1 MNHEY, CDR2 SMNVEV (reference sequence). This CDR3 region has 13 residues. In the case of this clonotype: Its antigen remains unidentified.

Each CDR3 protein is one row after TCRdb ran MiXCR on the RT-PCR reads. The repertoire has a few hundred thousand distinct CDR3 sequences, about a fifth of them found once; the top ten carry roughly 10%. The TCR originated in a man between 50 and 69 years old who received an inactivated influenza vaccine. This sequence joins TRBV27 and TRBJ1-2; D might be TRBD1 (6 bases). Material: PBMCs from blood, obtained approximately 22 months after vaccination. CDR3 residues: CASSPNRDYGYTF. The CDR3 DNA reads as TGTGCCAGCAGCCCAAACAGGGATTATGGCTACACCTTC.